The clone carrying this T cell receptor (beta chain) occurred many times. Its antigen is currently unknown. The data are from a study of Graves' ophthalmopathy and Graves' hyperthyroidism. Study conclusions and caveats: With more than 60% sensitivity and 72.22% specificity, the model predicted ophthalmopathy progression.

RNA transcripts provided the template for amplifying TCR beta CDR3 regions. The library came from an HTBI-primed first-round RT-PCR and a second-round multiplex PCR. TCRdb re-called the multiplex PCR reads with MiXCR, one entry per CDR3 protein. This sample has approximately 640,000 distinct CDR3 sequences, with about 40% found just once. Moderately to severely active ophthalmopathy under 3 months, CAS at least 3, NOSPECS at least 4. The TCR was taken from an adult man with Graves' ophthalmopathy. Sample: peripheral blood.

The CDR3 sequence is CASSLRLAGGYEQYF. CDR3 DNA sequence: TGCGCCAGCAGCTTGCGGCTAGCGGGGGGCTACGAGCAGTACTTC. The chain employs TRBV5-1 and TRBJ2-7; 11 bases are a match to TRBD2. The CDR3 has 15 residues. V lost 1 base, J lost 3 bases, and 3 bases stayed unmatched. Germline CDR1 and CDR2: SGHRS and YFSETQ.